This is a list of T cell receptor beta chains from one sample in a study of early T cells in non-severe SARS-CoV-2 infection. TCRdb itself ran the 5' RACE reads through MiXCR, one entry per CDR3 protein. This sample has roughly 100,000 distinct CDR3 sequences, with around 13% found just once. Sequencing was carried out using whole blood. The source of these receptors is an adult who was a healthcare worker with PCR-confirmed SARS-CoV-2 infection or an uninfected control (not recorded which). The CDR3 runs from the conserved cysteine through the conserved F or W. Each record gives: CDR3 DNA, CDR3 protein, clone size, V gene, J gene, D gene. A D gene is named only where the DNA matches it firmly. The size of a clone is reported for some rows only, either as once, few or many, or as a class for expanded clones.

DNA: TGTGCCAGCAGTCCGAGCCACTCTGGGGCCAACGTCCTGACTTTC; CDR3: CASSPSHSGANVLTF; size: few; V: TRBV6-2/TRBV6-3; J: TRBJ2-6; D: .
DNA: TGCAGCGCTAGGAAAGATACGCAGTATTTT; CDR3: CSARKDTQYF; size: few; V: TRBV29-1; J: TRBJ2-3; D: .
DNA: TGTGCCATCAGTGAGCCCACGGGACCACATTTT; CDR3: CAISEPTGPHF; size: .; V: TRBV10-3; J: TRBJ2-3; D: .
DNA: TGCAGCGTGTCCCTTAGCGAGGAGCAGTTCTTC; CDR3: CSVSLSEEQFF; size: .; V: TRBV29-1; J: TRBJ2-1; D: .
DNA: TGTGCCAGCAGTTACTCGACAGGGGGAAGAGAAAAACTGTTTTTT; CDR3: CASSYSTGGREKLFF; size: few; V: TRBV6-5; J: TRBJ1-4; D: TRBD1
DNA: TGTGCCAGCAGCAGTCGGATGACAGGGGCCAATTCACCCCTCCACTTT; CDR3: CASSSRMTGANSPLHF; size: many; V: TRBV5-6; J: TRBJ1-6; D: TRBD1
DNA: TGTGCCAGCAGCTCCCTAGCGGGAGGGACCTCCTACAATGAGCAGTTCTTC; CDR3: CASSSLAGGTSYNEQFF; size: few; V: TRBV7-8; J: TRBJ2-1; D: TRBD2
DNA: TGTGCCAGCAGTGAAGAGAGCGGGACCCAAGAGACCCAGTACTTC; CDR3: CASSEESGTQETQYF; size: many; V: TRBV6-1; J: TRBJ2-5; D: TRBD2
DNA: TGTGCCAGCACTCCGAGGCCAGGGATCGGCGAGCAGTACTTC; CDR3: CASTPRPGIGEQYF; size: few; V: TRBV27; J: TRBJ2-7; D: .
DNA: TGTGCCAGCAGTGAATACCCGAATGAGCAGTTCTTC; CDR3: CASSEYPNEQFF; size: few; V: TRBV6-1; J: TRBJ2-1; D: .
DNA: TGTGCCAGTCGCAGGGTCCCCTACAATGAGCAGTTCTTC; CDR3: CASRRVPYNEQFF; size: many; V: TRBV27; J: TRBJ2-1; D: .
DNA: TGCAGCGTAGAGGGACTAGCGGATTACAATGAGCAGTTCTTC; CDR3: CSVEGLADYNEQFF; size: .; V: TRBV29-1; J: TRBJ2-1; D: TRBD2
DNA: TGTGCCAGCAGTTGGGGCACTTTGAACACTGAAGCTTTCTTT; CDR3: CASSWGTLNTEAFF; size: .; V: TRBV6-1; J: TRBJ1-1; D: .
DNA: TGCAGTGCTAGAGATCGCCAGCCCGTGGACTATGGCTACACCTTC; CDR3: CSARDRQPVDYGYTF; size: many; V: TRBV20-1; J: TRBJ1-2; D: .
DNA: TGCGCCAGCAGCCAAGTGTGGCGTCTAGCGCATGAGCAGTTCTTC; CDR3: CASSQVWRLAHEQFF; size: .; V: TRBV4-1; J: TRBJ2-1; D: .
DNA: TGCGCCAGCAGTGAGCAAAACCCCCAGCCCCAGCATTTT; CDR3: CASSEQNPQPQHF; size: many; V: TRBV10-2; J: TRBJ1-5; D: .
DNA: TGTGGCAGCGGGAGGACCTACGAGCAGTACTTC; CDR3: CGSGRTYEQYF; size: many; V: TRBV6-1; J: TRBJ2-7; D: TRBD2
DNA: TGTGCCAGCAGCTTGTACGCACTAGTGGTGAGCGAGCAGTACTTC; CDR3: CASSLYALVVSEQYF; size: few; V: TRBV5-6; J: TRBJ2-7; D: .
DNA: TGTGCCAGCAGTGACTCGGAGGGGAAGATAGCTTTCTTT; CDR3: CASSDSEGKIAFF; size: .; V: TRBV6-4; J: TRBJ1-1; D: .
DNA: TGTGCCAGCAAAGTCGAAAGAGGAGAGACCCAGTACTTC; CDR3: CASKVERGETQYF; size: few; V: TRBV2; J: TRBJ2-5; D: .
DNA: TGTGCCAGCAATACCGGACAGGGCGGGAGTTACGAGCAGTACTTC; CDR3: CASNTGQGGSYEQYF; size: few; V: TRBV6-2/TRBV6-3; J: TRBJ2-7; D: .
DNA: TGTGCCAGCAGTGAGGGGACAGGGGGCTACGAGCAGTACTTC; CDR3: CASSEGTGGYEQYF; size: .; V: TRBV6-1; J: TRBJ2-7; D: TRBD1
DNA: TGTGCCAGCAGCCGGCTAGGGAACCACGAGCAGTACTTC; CDR3: CASSRLGNHEQYF; size: many; V: TRBV5-6; J: TRBJ2-7; D: .
DNA: TGTGCCAGCAGCTTATATCTAGCGCCCTCCTACAATGAGCAGTTCTTC; CDR3: CASSLYLAPSYNEQFF; size: .; V: TRBV7-2; J: TRBJ2-1; D: .
DNA: TGCGCCAGCAGCCCCCAGTTGGGGGTCGGTCAGCCCCAGCATTTT; CDR3: CASSPQLGVGQPQHF; size: many; V: TRBV4-3; J: TRBJ1-5; D: .
DNA: TGTGCCAGCAGCTTAGAATTGTGGGGTACCGGGGAGCTGTTTTTT; CDR3: CASSLELWGTGELFF; size: few; V: TRBV7-6; J: TRBJ2-2; D: .
DNA: TGCGCCAGCAGTGAGGCGCGAGCGGGAGGAGATACGCAGTATTTT; CDR3: CASSEARAGGDTQYF; size: .; V: TRBV10-1; J: TRBJ2-3; D: TRBD2
DNA: TGTGCCAGCAGCCCAAATGAGGGCAGGGGAAGTGAAGCTTTCTTT; CDR3: CASSPNEGRGSEAFF; size: few; V: TRBV28; J: TRBJ1-1; D: .
DNA: TGCAGTGCTTTGGTAGGGAGCTCCTACAATGAGCAGTTCTTC; CDR3: CSALVGSSYNEQFF; size: few; V: TRBV20-1; J: TRBJ2-1; D: .
DNA: TGCGCCAGCAGCTACGGGCTAGGCTATGAGCAGTTCTTC; CDR3: CASSYGLGYEQFF; size: .; V: TRBV4-1; J: TRBJ2-1; D: .
DNA: TGCAGCGTTGCACGGGACAGGAACACCGGGGAGCTGTTTTTT; CDR3: CSVARDRNTGELFF; size: .; V: TRBV29-1; J: TRBJ2-2; D: TRBD1
DNA: TGTGCCAGCAGCTTGGGTGACACAGATACGCAGTATTTT; CDR3: CASSLGDTDTQYF; size: few; V: TRBV7-9; J: TRBJ2-3; D: .
DNA: TGCGCCAGCAGTTCCCTTAAACTAGTCCTCTACAATGAGCAGTTCTTC; CDR3: CASSSLKLVLYNEQFF; size: few; V: TRBV10-2; J: TRBJ2-1; D: .
DNA: TGTGCCAGCAGTCCCCCTTTTACAGGGGGGCTGTACGAGCAGTACTTC; CDR3: CASSPPFTGGLYEQYF; size: many; V: TRBV28; J: TRBJ2-7; D: TRBD1
DNA: TGTGCCAGCAGCTTAGTTCCGACTAGCGGGACGGGTACGCAGTATTTT; CDR3: CASSLVPTSGTGTQYF; size: many; V: TRBV11-2; J: TRBJ2-3; D: TRBD2
DNA: TGTGCCAGCAACGACAGGGCCCGCACAGATACGCAGTATTTT; CDR3: CASNDRARTDTQYF; size: few; V: TRBV28; J: TRBJ2-3; D: TRBD1
DNA: TGTGCCAGCAGCTTAAGCCCACGCAATGAGCAGTTCTTC; CDR3: CASSLSPRNEQFF; size: many; V: TRBV7-9; J: TRBJ2-1; D: .
DNA: TGTGCCAGCAGCCAAGAAGCGGCCAGGGGGTCCTACAATGAGCAGTTCTTC; CDR3: CASSQEAARGSYNEQFF; size: many; V: TRBV4-2; J: TRBJ2-1; D: TRBD1
DNA: TGCAGCGTTGAAATGTACTACGAGCAGTACTTC; CDR3: CSVEMYYEQYF; size: .; V: TRBV29-1; J: TRBJ2-7; D: .
DNA: TGTGCCAGCAGCTTACTTAGCGGGAGGAGGATAGAGACCCAGTACTTC; CDR3: CASSLLSGRRIETQYF; size: few; V: TRBV7-2; J: TRBJ2-5; D: TRBD2
DNA: TGTGCCAGCAGGTACGGGGTCACTGAAGCTTTCTTT; CDR3: CASRYGVTEAFF; size: few; V: TRBV12-3/TRBV12-4; J: TRBJ1-1; D: .
DNA: TGTGCCAGCAGGCGACTAGCCTCCTACAATGAGCAGTTCTTC; CDR3: CASRRLASYNEQFF; size: .; V: TRBV28; J: TRBJ2-1; D: TRBD2
DNA: TGTGCCAGCAGCTTGCAGGGTAGCACTGAAGCTTTCTTT; CDR3: CASSLQGSTEAFF; size: .; V: TRBV5-4; J: TRBJ1-1; D: .
DNA: TGTGCCAGCAGCTCCGGACAGGGGGAGTTAGAGACCCAGTACTTC; CDR3: CASSSGQGELETQYF; size: few; V: TRBV7-9; J: TRBJ2-5; D: TRBD1
DNA: TGTGCCAGCAGTGCTCAGGGTGGGCTCCAAGAGACCCAGTACTTC; CDR3: CASSAQGGLQETQYF; size: few; V: TRBV25-1; J: TRBJ2-5; D: .
DNA: TGTGCCAGCAGGGGACAGGGAAAGACTGAAGCTTTCTTT; CDR3: CASRGQGKTEAFF; size: few; V: TRBV6-5; J: TRBJ1-1; D: TRBD1
DNA: TGTGCCAGCAGCCGATGGGGACAGGGGGTCTACGAGCAGTACTTC; CDR3: CASSRWGQGVYEQYF; size: many; V: TRBV7-2; J: TRBJ2-7; D: TRBD1